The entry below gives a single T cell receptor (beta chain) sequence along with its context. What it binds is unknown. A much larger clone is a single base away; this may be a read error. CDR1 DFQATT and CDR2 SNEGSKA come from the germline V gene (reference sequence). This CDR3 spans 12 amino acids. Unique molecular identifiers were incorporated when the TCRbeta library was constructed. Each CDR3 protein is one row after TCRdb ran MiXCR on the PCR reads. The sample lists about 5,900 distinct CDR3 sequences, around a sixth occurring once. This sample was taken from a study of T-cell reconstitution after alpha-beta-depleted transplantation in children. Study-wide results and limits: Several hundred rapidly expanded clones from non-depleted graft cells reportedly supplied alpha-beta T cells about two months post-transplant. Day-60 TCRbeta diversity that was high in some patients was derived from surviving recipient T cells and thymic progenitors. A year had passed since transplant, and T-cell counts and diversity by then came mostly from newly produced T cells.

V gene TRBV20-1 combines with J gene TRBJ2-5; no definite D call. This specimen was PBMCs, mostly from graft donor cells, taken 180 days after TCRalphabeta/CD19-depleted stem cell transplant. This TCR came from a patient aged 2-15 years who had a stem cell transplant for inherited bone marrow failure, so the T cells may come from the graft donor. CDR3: CSFHPIQETQYF. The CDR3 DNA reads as TGCAGCTTTCACCCTATCCAAGAGACCCAGTACTTC.